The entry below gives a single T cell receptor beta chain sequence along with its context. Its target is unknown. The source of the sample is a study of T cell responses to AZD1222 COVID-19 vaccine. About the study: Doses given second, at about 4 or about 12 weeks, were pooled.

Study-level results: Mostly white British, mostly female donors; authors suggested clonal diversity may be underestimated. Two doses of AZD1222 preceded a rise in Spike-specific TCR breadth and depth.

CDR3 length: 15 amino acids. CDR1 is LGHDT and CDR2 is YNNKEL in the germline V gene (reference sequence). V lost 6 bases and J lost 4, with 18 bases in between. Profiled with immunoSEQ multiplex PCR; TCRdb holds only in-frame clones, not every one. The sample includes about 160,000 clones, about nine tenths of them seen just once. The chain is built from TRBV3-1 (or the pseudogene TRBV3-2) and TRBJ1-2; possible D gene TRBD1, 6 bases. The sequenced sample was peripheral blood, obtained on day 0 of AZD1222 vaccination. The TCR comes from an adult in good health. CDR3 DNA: TGTGCCAGCAGTCGAACCCCCCGGGACACCTATGGCTACACCTTC. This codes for CASSRTPRDTYGYTF.